These T cell receptor beta chains were read from a single sample in a study of blood T cell repertoires in COVID-19. Sequenced by immunoSEQ multiplex PCR; TCRdb stores in-frame clones only, minus some. Among fewer than 400,000 clones, roughly 85% were seen once, and the ten largest hold 2.2%. Sequencing input: PBMCs or T cells enriched from blood (not recorded which). These receptors were obtained from a man aged 30 to 39 who had recovered from COVID-19. Both conserved end residues are trimmed from each CDR3.

V gene	J gene	CDR3 protein
TRBV6-5	TRBJ1-2	ASSYRGQIHYGYT
TRBV5-1	TRBJ2-7	ASSLGVGQGSEGQY
TRBV23-1	TRBJ2-3	ASSHGAGGTDTQY
TRBV21-1	TRBJ2-3	ASSMTSGGDWGTDTQY
TRBV4-3	TRBJ1-2	ASSQDRASDGYT
TRBV12-3/TRBV12-4	TRBJ2-7	ASSRSHEQY
TRBV5-5	TRBJ2-5	ASSTEAQETQY
TRBV9	TRBJ1-1	ASSVGGATTEAF
TRBV7-8	TRBJ2-1	ASSPVAGGSEQF
TRBV25-1	TRBJ1-2	ASSDLDSGRGYT